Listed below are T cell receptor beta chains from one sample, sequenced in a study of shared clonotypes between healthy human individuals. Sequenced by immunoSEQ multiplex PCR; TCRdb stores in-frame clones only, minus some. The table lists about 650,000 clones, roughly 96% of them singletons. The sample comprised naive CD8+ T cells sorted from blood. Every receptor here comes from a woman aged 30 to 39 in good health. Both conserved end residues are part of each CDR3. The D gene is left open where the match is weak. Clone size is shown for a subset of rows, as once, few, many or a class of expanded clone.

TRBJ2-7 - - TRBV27 CASSSGMLSYEQYF TGTGCCAGCAGTTCAGGTATGCTATCCTACGAGCAGTACTTC
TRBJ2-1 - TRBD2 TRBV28 CASTLTGLADSYNEQFF TGTGCCAGCACCCTGACAGGACTAGCGGACTCCTACAATGAGCAGTTCTTC
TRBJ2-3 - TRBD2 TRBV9 CASSIGLARTDTQYF TGTGCCAGCAGCATTGGACTAGCCCGCACAGATACGCAGTATTTT
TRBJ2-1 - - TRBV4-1 CASSQDSGPYNEQFF TGCGCCAGCAGCCAAGATAGCGGCCCCTACAATGAGCAGTTCTTC
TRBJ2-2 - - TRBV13 CASSLVGASKNTGELFF TGTGCCAGCAGCTTAGTAGGGGCTTCTAAGAACACCGGGGAGCTGTTTTTT
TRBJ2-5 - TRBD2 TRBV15 CATGGSGLAGGKETQYF TGTGCCACCGGCGGCTCTGGACTAGCGGGAGGAAAAGAGACCCAGTACTTC
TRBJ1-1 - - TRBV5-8 CASSLGTVNTEAFF TGTGCCAGCAGTCTCGGGACGGTGAACACTGAAGCTTTCTTT
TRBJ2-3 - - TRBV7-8 CASSPTGSTDTQYF TGTGCCAGCAGCCCGACAGGAAGCACAGATACGCAGTATTTT
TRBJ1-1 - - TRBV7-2 CASSLVSGGENTEAFF TGTGCCAGCAGCTTAGTATCCGGGGGGGAGAACACTGAAGCTTTCTTT
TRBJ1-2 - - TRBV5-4 CASSLVGGADGYTF TGTGCCAGCAGCTTGGTTGGGGGGGCAGATGGCTACACCTTC
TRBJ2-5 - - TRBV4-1 CASSQGRTSIKETQYF TGCGCCAGCAGCCAAGGGAGGACCTCAATTAAAGAGACCCAGTACTTC
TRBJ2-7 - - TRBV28 CASSFRNLGTPSYEQYF TGTGCCAGCAGTTTCCGAAACCTCGGGACACCATCCTACGAGCAGTACTTC
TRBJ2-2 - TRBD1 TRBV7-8 CASSLAGTDFSGELFF TGTGCCAGCAGCTTAGCTGGGACAGATTTTAGCGGGGAGCTGTTTTTT
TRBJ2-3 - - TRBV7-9 CASSWGALNTDTQYF TGTGCCAGCAGCTGGGGGGCTTTGAACACAGATACGCAGTATTTT
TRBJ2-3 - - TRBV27 CASSLFPRDTDTQYF TGTGCCAGCAGTTTATTCCCTAGAGACACAGATACGCAGTATTTT
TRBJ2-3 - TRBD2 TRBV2 CATLAGSTDTQYF TGTGCCACCCTAGCGGGAAGCACAGATACGCAGTATTTT
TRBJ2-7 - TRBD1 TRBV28 CASTPGQGANEQYF TGTGCCAGCACACCGGGACAGGGGGCCAACGAGCAGTACTTC
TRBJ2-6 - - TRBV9 CASSATFSSGANVLTF TGTGCCAGCAGCGCCACCTTCAGCTCTGGGGCCAACGTCCTGACTTTC
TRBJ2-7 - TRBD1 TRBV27 CASRPGTGYEQYF TGTGCCAGCAGGCCCGGGACAGGCTACGAGCAGTACTTC
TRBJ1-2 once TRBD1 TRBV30 CAWEPGQGYSSGTF TGTGCCTGGGAACCGGGACAGGGTTATTCCTCGGGCACCTTC
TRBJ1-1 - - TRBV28 CASSLTQGSEAFF TGTGCCAGCAGTTTAACTCAGGGGTCTGAAGCTTTCTTT
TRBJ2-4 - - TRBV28 CASSLYEEAKNIQYF TGTGCCAGCAGTTTATACGAGGAAGCCAAAAACATTCAGTACTTC
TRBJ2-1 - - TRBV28 CASSKDNDNEQFF TGTGCCAGCAGCAAAGACAACGACAATGAGCAGTTCTTC
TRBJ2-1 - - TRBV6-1 CASSPRGYNEQFF TGTGCCAGCAGTCCGCGGGGCTACAATGAGCAGTTCTTC
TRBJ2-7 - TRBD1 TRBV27 CASSIGTGTYEQYF TGTGCCAGCAGTATCGGGACAGGCACCTACGAGCAGTACTTC
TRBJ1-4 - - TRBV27 CASSLYVGPKTNEKLFF TGTGCCAGCAGTTTATATGTAGGCCCGAAAACAAATGAAAAACTGTTTTTT
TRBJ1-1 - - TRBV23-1 CASSQIRGGNTEAFF TGCGCCAGCAGTCAAATCAGGGGAGGGAACACTGAAGCTTTCTTT
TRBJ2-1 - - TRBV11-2 CASSSYSGDYNEQFF TGTGCCAGCAGTTCTTATAGCGGAGACTACAATGAGCAGTTCTTC
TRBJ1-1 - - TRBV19 CASSISGDTEAFF TGTGCCAGTAGTATATCCGGGGACACTGAAGCTTTCTTT
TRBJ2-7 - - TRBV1 CTSSQSNRGLFYEQYF TGCACCAGCAGCCAAAGTAACAGGGGCCTGTTCTACGAGCAGTACTTC
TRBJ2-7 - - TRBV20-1 CSVSDTYEQYF TGCAGTGTAAGCGACACCTACGAGCAGTACTTC
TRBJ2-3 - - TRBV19 CASSMRAVPSTDTQYF TGTGCCAGTAGTATGCGGGCTGTGCCGAGCACAGATACGCAGTATTTT
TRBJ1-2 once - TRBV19 CASSISEPDGYTF TGTGCCAGTAGTATCTCGGAGCCGGATGGCTACACCTTC
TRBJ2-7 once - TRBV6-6 CASSPGTHEQYF TGTGCCAGCAGCCCAGGGACCCACGAGCAGTACTTC
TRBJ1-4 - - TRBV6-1 CASSVTLDNVEKLFF TGTGCCAGCAGTGTAACACTGGACAACGTAGAAAAACTGTTTTTT
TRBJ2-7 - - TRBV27 CASSLRGNYEQYF TGTGCCAGCAGTTTAAGGGGCAACTACGAGCAGTACTTC
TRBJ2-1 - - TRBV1 CTSSKRLAGNNEQFF TGCACCAGCAGCAAACGACTAGCGGGTAACAATGAGCAGTTCTTC
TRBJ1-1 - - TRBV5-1 CASSPTGMNTEAFF TGCGCCAGCAGCCCGACAGGAATGAACACTGAAGCTTTCTTT